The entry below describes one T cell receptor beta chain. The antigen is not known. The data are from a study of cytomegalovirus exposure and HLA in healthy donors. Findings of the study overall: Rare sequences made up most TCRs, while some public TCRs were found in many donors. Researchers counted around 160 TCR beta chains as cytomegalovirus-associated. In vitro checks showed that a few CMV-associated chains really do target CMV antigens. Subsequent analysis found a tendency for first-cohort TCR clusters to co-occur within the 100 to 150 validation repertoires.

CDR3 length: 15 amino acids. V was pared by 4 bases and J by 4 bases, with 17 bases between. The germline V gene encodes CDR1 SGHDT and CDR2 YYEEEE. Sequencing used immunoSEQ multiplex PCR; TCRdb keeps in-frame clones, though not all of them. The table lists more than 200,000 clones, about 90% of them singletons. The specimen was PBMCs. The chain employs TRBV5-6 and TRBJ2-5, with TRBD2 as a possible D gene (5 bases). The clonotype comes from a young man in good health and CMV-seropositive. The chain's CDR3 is CASSRLKSGLETQYF. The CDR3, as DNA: TGTGCCAGCAGCCGATTAAAAAGCGGCCTAGAGACCCAGTACTTC.